The 26 T cell receptor beta chains below come from one sample, sequenced in a study of cytomegalovirus exposure and HLA in healthy donors. PCR primers comprised 60 Vbeta and 13 Jbeta primers. Libraries were prepared by immunoSEQ multiplex PCR; TCRdb keeps only in-frame clonotypes and omits some of them. This sample carries roughly 71,000 clones, 70% to 85% of them seen once, and the ten largest clones take approximately 2.9%. Sequences were obtained from PBMCs. These receptors originate from a girl aged 5-17 years in good health and CMV-seropositive.

This rearrangement joins TRBV6-5 to TRBJ2-3, with 12 bases fitting TRBD2. Trimming cost V 10 bases and J 6 bases; bases outside gene matches: 11. CDR3 length equals 15 residues. From germline, CDR1 is MNHEY and CDR2 SVGAGI. The CDR3 region has the DNA TGTGCCACCCTGAGCTACGGGACTAGCGGGGATACGCAGTATTTT. The encoded protein is CATLSYGTSGDTQYF.

The genes are TRBV7-9 and TRBJ2-7; 7 bases match TRBD1. This CDR3 has 15 amino acids. V lost 3 bases to trimming and J lost 6 bases; unmatched junction nucleotides: 11. CDR1 is SEHNR and CDR2 is FQNEAQ in the germline V gene (reference sequence). CDR3 amino acids: CASSFTGTVFFEQYF. Written as DNA, the CDR3 is TGTGCCAGCAGCTTCACCGGGACAGTGTTCTTCGAGCAGTACTTC.

The gene calls are TRBV18 and TRBJ2-3; D is ambiguous. Germline V gives CDR1 KGHSH, CDR2 LQKENI. This CDR3 spans 12 amino acids. The V gene lost 3 bases and the J gene lost 6 bases, with 7 bases spanning the gap. The CDR3 loop reads CASSPGADTQYF. Here the CDR3 DNA reads TGTGCCAGCTCACCGGGCGCGGATACGCAGTATTTT.

The genes are TRBV28 and TRBJ2-7; TRBD1 might be the D (5 bases). CDR3 length equals 15 residues. Between the trimmed V and J ends, which lost 1 base and 1 base, there was a span of 11 bases. Germline CDR1 is MDHEN and CDR2 is SYDVKM. CDR3 bases: TGTGCCAGCAGTTTATACCGGCAGGGATCCTACGAGCAGTACTTC. As protein: CASSLYRQGSYEQYF. Variable domain in full (rest from reference TRBV28 and TRBJ2-7): DVKVTQSSRYLVKRTGEKVFLECVQDMDHENMFWYRQDPGLGLRLIYFSYDVKMKEKGDIPEGYSVSREKKERFSLILESASTNQTSMYLCASSLYRQGSYEQYFGPGTRLTVT.

This clone was counted a single time. The V call is TRBV2, the J call TRBJ2-3; a possible D gene is TRBD1 (5 bases). Germline V gives CDR1 SNHLY, CDR2 FYNNEI. V gave up 8 bases and J gave up 2 bases, with 8 bases separating them. The CDR3 runs 12 residues. CDR3 sequence: CASDRLTDTQYF. CDR3 DNA: TGTGCCAGCGACAGACTCACAGATACGCAGTATTTT.

The CDR3 region has the DNA TGTGCCAGCAGCTTAGCACGGACCGGGGAGCTGTTTTTT. Protein: CASSLARTGELFF. The V call is TRBV7-9, the J call TRBJ2-2; D remains unclear. Germline V gene lookup returns CDR1 SEHNR and CDR2 FQNEAQ (reference sequence). V was trimmed by 0 bases and J by 5 bases, leaving 4 bases between them. The CDR3 runs to 13 residues.

This chain joins TRBV29-1 and TRBJ2-5; tentatively, D is TRBD2 (7 bases). This CDR3 is built from 15 residues. The V end was cut by 0 bases, the J end by 0 bases, with 11 bases between. Germline V gene data show CDR1 as SQVTM and CDR2 as ANQGSEA. The CDR3 loop reads CSVEDLGGHQETQYF. DNA for the CDR3: TGCAGCGTTGAAGATCTGGGGGGGCACCAAGAGACCCAGTACTTC.

This clone was counted a single time. V and J are TRBV25-1 and TRBJ1-1; a weak D match, TRBD1 (5 bases). The V end lost 5 bases, the J end lost 9 bases, and 16 bases lay between the germline ends. Germline values: CDR1 MGHDK, CDR2 SYGVNS. CDR3 size: 13 residues. The CDR3 here is CASSLGGGYKAFF. The CDR3, as DNA: TGTGCCAGCAGTCTCGGGGGGGGATACAAAGCTTTCTTT. Full variable domain (remainder filled in from reference TRBV25-1 and TRBJ1-1): EADIYQTPRYLVIGTGKKITLECSQTMGHDKMYWYQQDPGMELHLIHYSYGVNSTEKGDLSSESTVSRIRTEHFPLTLESARPSHTSQYLCASSLGGGYKAFFGQGTRLTVV.

The chain recombines TRBV7-9 with TRBJ1-2; 7 bases align to TRBD1. This CDR3 comprises 17 residues. The V gene's germline CDR1 is SEHNR and CDR2 FQNEAQ (reference sequence). After removal of 5 bases from V and 2 bases from J, the junction contained 14 bases not matched to a gene. The CDR3 here is CASSHRGRRQGNYGYTF. The DNA of the CDR3 is TGTGCCAGCAGCCATAGGGGGAGGAGACAGGGAAACTATGGCTACACCTTC.

V is TRBV2 and J is TRBJ1-5, with 8 bases that match TRBD1. Trimming removed 4 bases from V and 8 bases from J; junction bases left unmatched: 4. CDR3 length: 13 amino acids. Per the germline V gene, CDR1 is SNHLY and CDR2 is FYNNEI. The CDR3 DNA is TGTGCCAGCAGTGGACAGGGGAGTAAGCCCCAGCATTTT. This sequence encodes CASSGQGSKPQHF.

V usage is TRBV28 and J usage is TRBJ1-6, with D perhaps TRBD1 (5 bases). This CDR3 has 15 residues. Looked up from germline, CDR1 is MDHEN and CDR2 is SYDVKM. Trimming removed 3 bases from V and 5 bases from J, with 11 bases in between. CDR3 in DNA: TGTGCCAGCAGTTTCCAGGGCTCGGATAATTCACCCCTCCACTTT. Its translation is CASSFQGSDNSPLHF.

The gene calls are TRBV11-2 and TRBJ1-4, with 8 bases lining up with TRBD1. V gave up 5 bases and J gave up 5 bases; unmatched junction bases: 10. The CDR3 is made up of 16 amino acids. Germline loops: CDR1 SGHAT, CDR2 FQNNGV. CDR3 region: CASSSTGGRPNEKLFF. CDR3 coding DNA: TGTGCCAGCAGCAGCACAGGGGGGCGCCCCAATGAAAAACTGTTTTTT.

The rearrangement links TRBV30 to TRBJ1-2; tentative D call: TRBD1 (6 bases). Germline V lookup: CDR1 GTSNPN, CDR2 SVGIG (reference sequence). V was clipped by 2 bases and J by 4 bases, with 17 bases between them. This CDR3 region has 15 residues. The CDR3 DNA follows: TGTGCCTGGAGTCCCGAGGGGGAAGCCCTCTATGGCTACACCTTC. Translating gives CAWSPEGEALYGYTF.

This chain joins TRBV6-5 and TRBJ2-7, with D possibly being TRBD2 (6 bases). V was clipped by 7 bases and J by 4 bases, with 14 bases between them. Germline V CDR1 and CDR2: MNHEY, SVGAGI. The CDR3 is 13 residues long. The CDR3 region is CASTEAGRYEQYF. CDR3 sequence (DNA): TGTGCCAGCACTGAGGCGGGGAGGTACGAGCAGTACTTC.

The gene calls are TRBV29-1 and TRBJ1-1; D is perhaps TRBD1 (6 bases). This CDR3 spans 13 amino acids. Trimming removed 6 bases from V and 0 bases from J, with 11 bases in between. Germline values: CDR1 SQVTM, CDR2 ANQGSEA. The DNA for the CDR3 is TGCAGCGTCAAGGGGACACTGAACACTGAAGCTTTCTTT. Residues: CSVKGTLNTEAFF.

The chain uses TRBV28 and TRBJ2-1, with D possibly TRBD2 on 6 matching bases. Trimming removed 6 bases from V and 2 bases from J, with 14 bases in between. CDR3 length equals 15 residues. From germline, CDR1 is MDHEN and CDR2 SYDVKM. The CDR3 spells CASRVRRVAYNEQFF. DNA of the CDR3: TGTGCCAGCAGGGTCCGGAGGGTTGCCTACAATGAGCAGTTCTTC.

J is TRBJ1-4 and V is TRBV16, with 8 bases identical to TRBD1. This CDR3 has 14 residues. Germline loops: CDR1 KGHSY, CDR2 FQNENV. V lost 4 bases to trimming and J lost 8 bases; unmatched junction nucleotides: 6. This CDR3 reads CASSRQGAYEKLFF. CDR3 coding DNA: TGTGCCAGCAGCCGGCAGGGGGCCTACGAAAAACTGTTTTTT.

The V call is TRBV30, the J call TRBJ2-7; TRBD2 matches 7 bases. The germline CDR1 and CDR2 sequences are GTSNPN and SVGIG (reference sequence). The CDR3 sequence is 12 residues long. The trim removed 4 bases at V and 4 bases at J, leaving 4 bases unmatched. CDR3 nucleotides: TGTGCCTGGAAGGGAGGGCCGTACGAGCAGTACTTC. Translation gives CAWKGGPYEQYF.

This chain uses TRBV6-5 with TRBJ1-2, with D maybe TRBD1 (5 bases). V was shortened by 0 bases and J by 6 bases, with 14 bases between the two germline ends. The CDR3 totals 15 residues. Germline lookup yields CDR1 MNHEY and CDR2 SVGAGI. CDR3 nucleotides: TGTGCCAGCAGTTACTCGCCAGGGAAGGTTGATGGCTACACCTTC. Amino acids: CASSYSPGKVDGYTF.

The rearrangement links TRBV7-2 to TRBJ1-5; D is perhaps TRBD1 (5 bases). CDR1 is SGHTA, CDR2 FQGNSA, per germline. V was trimmed by 5 bases and J by 6 bases, leaving 14 bases between them. This CDR3 contains 14 residues. The CDR3 here is CASSPWAGFQPQHF. The CDR3 bases are TGTGCCAGCAGCCCCTGGGCAGGGTTTCAGCCCCAGCATTTT.

This clone was recorded a few times. The rearrangement joins TRBV5-5 to TRBJ1-1, with D maybe TRBD1 (5 bases). This CDR3 region has 13 residues. Between the trimmed V and J ends, which lost 3 bases and 5 bases, there was a span of 11 bases. Germline V gene lookup returns CDR1 SGHKS and CDR2 YYEKEE (reference sequence). In nucleotides, the CDR3 is TGTGCCAGCAGCTCCCCCCGGGGGACTGAAGCTTTCTTT. Translation gives CASSSPRGTEAFF.

The V gene is TRBV5-6, the J gene TRBJ2-1, with 9 nucleotides matching TRBD2. The CDR3 runs 16 residues. Germline trimming cut 0 bases from V and 1 base from J; bases unmatched to any gene: 2. CDR1 is SGHDT, CDR2 YYEEEE, per germline. Here the CDR3 reads CASSLVSGSSYNEQFF. CDR3 bases: TGTGCCAGCAGCTTGGTTAGCGGGAGTTCCTACAATGAGCAGTTCTTC.

The table lists this clone with a few counts. The rearrangement links TRBV2 to TRBJ2-7; 13 nucleotides align to TRBD2. The V gene end was trimmed by 8 bases and the J gene end by 6 bases; junction bases not matched to a gene: 16. Germline CDR1 is SNHLY and CDR2 is FYNNEI. This CDR3 region has 17 residues. CDR3 protein: CASAAGLAGYRPSEQYF. CDR3 nucleotide sequence: TGTGCCAGCGCGGCGGGACTAGCGGGATACAGGCCCAGCGAGCAGTACTTC.

The V call is TRBV5-1, the J call TRBJ2-1; 7 bases are a match to TRBD1. The germline V gene encodes CDR1 SGHRS and CDR2 YFSETQ. V shed 4 bases, J shed 3 bases, and the junction held 10 bases outside the gene matches. The CDR3 totals 16 residues. The CDR3 bases are TGCGCCAGCAGCGGGCCGGGGACAGCCTACTACAATGAGCAGTTCTTC. Translated: CASSGPGTAYYNEQFF. Using reference TRBV5-1 and TRBJ2-1 for the parts outside the CDR3, the full variable domain is KAGVTQTPRYLIKTRGQQVTLSCSPISGHRSVSWYQQTPGQGLQFLFEYFSETQRNKGNFPGRFSGRQFSNSRSEMNVSTLELGDSALYLCASSGPGTAYYNEQFFGPGTRLTVL.

V usage is TRBV7-2 and J usage is TRBJ1-5; 10 nucleotides agree with TRBD1. CDR3 length: 16 amino acids. CDR1 is SGHTA and CDR2 is FQGNSA in the germline V gene. J was trimmed by 4 bases and V by 2 bases; bases with no gene match: 5. As DNA, the CDR3 is TGTGCCAGCAGCTTAAGGGACAGGGGCCCTAATCAGCCCCAGCATTTT. Amino acid sequence: CASSLRDRGPNQPQHF.

The chain employs TRBV10-1 and TRBJ2-1; TRBD1 matches at 9 bases. V gave up 0 bases and J gave up 6 bases; unmatched junction bases: 9. The CDR3 totals 17 residues. Germline V gene sequence: CDR1 WNHNN, CDR2 SYGVQD (reference sequence). The CDR3 loop reads CASSESRMGTGPNEQFF. CDR3 bases: TGCGCCAGCAGTGAGTCCCGAATGGGGACAGGGCCCAATGAGCAGTTCTTC.